The present TCR beta chain was sequenced within a study of vaccination effects on CD4 cells after COVID-19. General observations from the study: Healthy vaccine recipients' vaccine-induced clones were almost all SARS-CoV-2 mono-reactive. Marked clonal contraction of both clone types appeared late after vaccination.

Within the ViraFEST assay, antigen-specific CD4+ T cells underwent expansion with viral peptide pools prior to sequencing. When around nine days of culture had elapsed, CD4+ T cells were isolated. Negative nucleocapsid antibody tests before and after vaccination confirmed no previous SARS-CoV-2 infection. About 2.2 million PBMC per well received about 9.8 IU/ml IL-2 and approximately 11 ug/ml peptides in culture. Cultures had half their medium replaced with IL-2 medium on days 3 and 7. The CDR3 length is 13 residues. After removal of 7 bases from V and 7 bases from J, the junction contained 9 bases not matched to a gene. Germline V gives CDR1 MDHEN, CDR2 SYDVKM. Only in-frame clones appear in the TCRdb table, and some are missing; sequencing was by immunoSEQ multiplex PCR. Among fewer than 65,000 clones listed, 75% were seen once. As concerns this clone: Its antigen is unknown.

The source is a human donor who received a COVID-19 vaccine. The sequences come from CD4+ T cells from PBMCs cultured with HCoV-OC43 spike peptides, collected before COVID-19 vaccination. Subset described: HCoV-OC43 spike overlapping peptide pool stimulation. The rearrangement uses TRBV28 and TRBJ1-2; 7 nucleotides match TRBD1. CDR3 protein: CASTKDRVRGYTF. DNA for the CDR3: TGTGCCAGCACCAAAGACAGGGTGCGTGGCTACACCTTC.